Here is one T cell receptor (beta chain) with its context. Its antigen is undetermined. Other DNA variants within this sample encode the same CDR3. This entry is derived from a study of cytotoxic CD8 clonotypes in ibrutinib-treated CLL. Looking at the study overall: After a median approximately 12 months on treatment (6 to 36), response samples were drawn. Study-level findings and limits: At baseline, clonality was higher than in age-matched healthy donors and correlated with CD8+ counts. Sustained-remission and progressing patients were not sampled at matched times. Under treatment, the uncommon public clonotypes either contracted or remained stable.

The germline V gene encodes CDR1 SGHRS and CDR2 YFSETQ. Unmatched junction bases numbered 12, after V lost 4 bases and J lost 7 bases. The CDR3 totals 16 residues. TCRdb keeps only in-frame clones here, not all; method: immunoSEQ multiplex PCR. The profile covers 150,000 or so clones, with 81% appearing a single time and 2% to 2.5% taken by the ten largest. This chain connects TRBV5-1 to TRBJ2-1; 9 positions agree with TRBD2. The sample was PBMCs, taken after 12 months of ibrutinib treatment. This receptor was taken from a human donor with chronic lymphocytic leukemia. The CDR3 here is CASSKPWVAGENEQFF. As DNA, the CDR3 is TGCGCCAGCAGCAAGCCGTGGGTAGCGGGGGAGAATGAGCAGTTCTTC. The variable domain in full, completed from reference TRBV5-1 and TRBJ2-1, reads KAGVTQTPRYLIKTRGQQVTLSCSPISGHRSVSWYQQTPGQGLQFLFEYFSETQRNKGNFPGRFSGRQFSNSRSEMNVSTLELGDSALYLCASSKPWVAGENEQFFGPGTRLTVL.